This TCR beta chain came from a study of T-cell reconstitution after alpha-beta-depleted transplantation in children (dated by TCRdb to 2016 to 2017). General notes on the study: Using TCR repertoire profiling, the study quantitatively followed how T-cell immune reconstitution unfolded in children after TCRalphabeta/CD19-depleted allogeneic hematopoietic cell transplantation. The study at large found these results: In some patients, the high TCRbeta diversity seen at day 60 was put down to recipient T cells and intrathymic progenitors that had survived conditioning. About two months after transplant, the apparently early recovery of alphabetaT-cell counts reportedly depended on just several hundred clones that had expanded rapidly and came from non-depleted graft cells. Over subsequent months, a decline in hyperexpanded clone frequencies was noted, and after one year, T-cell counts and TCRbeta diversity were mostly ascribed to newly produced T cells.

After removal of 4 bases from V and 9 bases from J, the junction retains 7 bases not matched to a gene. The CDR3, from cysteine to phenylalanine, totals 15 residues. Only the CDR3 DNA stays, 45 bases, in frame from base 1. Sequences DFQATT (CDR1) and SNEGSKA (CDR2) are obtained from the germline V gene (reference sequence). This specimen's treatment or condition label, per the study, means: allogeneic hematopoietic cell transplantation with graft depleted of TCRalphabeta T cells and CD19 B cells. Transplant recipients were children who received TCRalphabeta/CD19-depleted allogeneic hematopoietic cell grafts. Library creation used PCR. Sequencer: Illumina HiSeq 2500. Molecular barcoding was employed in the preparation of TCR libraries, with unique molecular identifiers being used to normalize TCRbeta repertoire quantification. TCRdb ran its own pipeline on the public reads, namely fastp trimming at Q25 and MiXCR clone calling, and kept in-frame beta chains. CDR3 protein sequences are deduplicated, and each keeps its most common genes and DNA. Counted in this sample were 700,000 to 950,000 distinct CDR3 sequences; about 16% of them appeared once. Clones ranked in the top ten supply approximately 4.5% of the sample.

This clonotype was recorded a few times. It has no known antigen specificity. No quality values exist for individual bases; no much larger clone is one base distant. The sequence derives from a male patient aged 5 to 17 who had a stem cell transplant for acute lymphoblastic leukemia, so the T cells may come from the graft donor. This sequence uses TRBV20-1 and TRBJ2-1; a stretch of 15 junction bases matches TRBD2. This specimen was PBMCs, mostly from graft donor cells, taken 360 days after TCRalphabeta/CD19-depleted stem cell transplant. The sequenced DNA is TGCAGTGCTATCCATCCGGGACTAGCGGGAGGTGAGCAGTTCTTC. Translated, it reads CSAIHPGLAGGEQFF.